This entry lists 9 T cell receptor beta chains sequenced from one sample in a study of blood T cell repertoires in COVID-19. Sequencing used immunoSEQ multiplex PCR; TCRdb keeps in-frame clones, though not all of them. Among over 250,000 clones, approximately 88% were seen once, and the ten largest hold 0.65% to 0.95%. The sequenced sample was peripheral blood. Every receptor here comes from a woman in her twenties or thirties with acute or convalescent COVID-19.

The V and J genes are TRBV19 and TRBJ2-1, with 7 bases matching TRBD1. The CDR3 spans 15 residues. V was clipped by 7 bases and J by 0 bases; unmatched bases: 6. Germline V lookup: CDR1 LNHDA, CDR2 SQIVND (reference sequence). CDR3 sequence: CASTEDRSSYNEQFF. The CDR3 nucleotides read TGTGCCAGTACTGAGGACAGGTCCTCCTACAATGAGCAGTTCTTC.

The genes are TRBV6-1 and TRBJ2-7, with D uncertain. There are 15 residues in the CDR3. The V end lost 3 bases, the J end lost 0 bases, and 12 bases lay between the germline ends. Germline V lookup: CDR1 MNHNS, CDR2 SASEGT. In DNA, the CDR3 is TGTGCCAGCAGTGATCCGCGGTCCCGCTCCTACGAGCAGTACTTC. Its translation is CASSDPRSRSYEQYF.

V and J are TRBV20-1 and TRBJ2-7; D is possibly TRBD1 (6 bases). CDR1 is DFQATT, CDR2 SNEGSKA, per germline (reference sequence). CDR3 length equals 14 residues. Trimming left V 3 bases short and J 2 bases short, with 14 bases between. CDR3 nucleotides: TGCAGTGCTAGTGCAGGCCAGGGGCCCTACGAGCAGTACTTC. Translation gives CSASAGQGPYEQYF.

V is TRBV25-1 and J is TRBJ2-1; 9 positions agree with TRBD1. CDR1 is MGHDK, CDR2 SYGVNS, per germline. CDR3 size: 14 residues. V gave up 7 bases and J gave up 7 bases; unmatched junction bases: 8. The CDR3 DNA sequence: TGTGCCAGCAAGGGACAGGGAAGAACGAATGAGCAGTTCTTC. It codes for CASKGQGRTNEQFF.

The chain recombines TRBV19 with TRBJ1-5, with TRBD1 as a possible D gene (5 bases). The ends were cut back, 3 bases at V and 0 bases at J, with 12 bases in the middle. Germline lookup yields CDR1 LNHDA and CDR2 SQIVND (reference sequence). The CDR3 has 16 amino acids. DNA for the CDR3: TGTGCCAGTAGTATTAAGAGACAGCTTAGCAATCAGCCCCAGCATTTT. Its translation: CASSIKRQLSNQPQHF.

Written as DNA, the CDR3 is TGTGCCAGCAGCTTAGGAGGAGGGGGCACAGATACGCAGTATTTT. Translation gives CASSLGGGGTDTQYF. The V gene is TRBV7-9, the J gene TRBJ2-3; maybe TRBD2 (6 bases). V lost 1 base and J 1 base, leaving 9 bases between the germline ends. The CDR3 has 15 residues. Looked up from germline, CDR1 is SEHNR and CDR2 is FQNEAQ (reference sequence).

This sequence joins TRBV29-1 and TRBJ1-1; D gene ambiguous. CDR1 SQVTM and CDR2 ANQGSEA come from the germline V gene. This CDR3 contains 13 residues. Trimming removed 2 bases at V and 1 base at J, with 8 bases between. Here the CDR3 reads CSVEPRGNTEAFF. The CDR3 DNA follows: TGCAGCGTTGAACCGAGAGGGAACACTGAAGCTTTCTTT.

The V and J genes are TRBV14 and TRBJ1-2, with 9 bases that match TRBD1. This CDR3 is 14 amino acids long. The V segment lost 0 bases and the J segment 8 bases; nucleotides outside the gene matches: 4. Germline V gives CDR1 SGHDN, CDR2 FVKESK. Written as DNA, the CDR3 is TGTGCCAGCAGCCAAGATACGACAGGGGGAGGCTACACCTTC. It yields the protein CASSQDTTGGGYTF.

This clone was recorded once. The chain uses TRBV3-1 (or the pseudogene TRBV3-2) and TRBJ1-6, with D hard to call. The CDR3 consists of 14 residues. Germline CDR1 is LGHDT and CDR2 is YNNKEL (reference sequence). V was cut by 1 base and J by 5 bases, with 6 bases left in between. The CDR3 nucleotides are TGTGCCAGCAGCCAAGTACTAAATAATTCACCCCTCCACTTT. Encoded protein: CASSQVLNNSPLHF.